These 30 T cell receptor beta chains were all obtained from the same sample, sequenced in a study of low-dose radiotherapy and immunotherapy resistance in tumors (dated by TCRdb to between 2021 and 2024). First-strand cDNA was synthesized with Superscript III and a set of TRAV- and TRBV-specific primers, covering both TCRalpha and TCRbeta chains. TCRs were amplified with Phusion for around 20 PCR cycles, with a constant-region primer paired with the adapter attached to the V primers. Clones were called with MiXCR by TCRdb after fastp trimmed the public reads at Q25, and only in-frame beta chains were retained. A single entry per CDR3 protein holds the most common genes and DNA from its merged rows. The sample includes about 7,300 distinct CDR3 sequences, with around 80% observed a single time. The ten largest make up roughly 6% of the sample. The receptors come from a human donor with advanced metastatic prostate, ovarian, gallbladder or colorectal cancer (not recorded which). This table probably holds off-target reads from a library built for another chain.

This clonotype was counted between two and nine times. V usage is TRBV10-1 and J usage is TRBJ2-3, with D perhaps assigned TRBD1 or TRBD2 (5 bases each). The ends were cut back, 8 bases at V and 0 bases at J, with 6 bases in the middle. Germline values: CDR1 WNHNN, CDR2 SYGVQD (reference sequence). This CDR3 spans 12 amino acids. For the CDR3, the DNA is TGCGCCAGCGGGGGAAGCACAGATACGCAGTATTTT. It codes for CASGGSTDTQYF.

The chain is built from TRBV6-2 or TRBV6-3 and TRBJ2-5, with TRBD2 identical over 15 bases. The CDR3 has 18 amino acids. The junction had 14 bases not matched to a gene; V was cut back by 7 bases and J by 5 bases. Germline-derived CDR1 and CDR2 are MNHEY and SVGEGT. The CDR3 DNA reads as TGTGCCAGCAAAGGGATTTGGACTAGCGGGGGGGCGGAGGAGACCCAGTACTTC. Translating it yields CASKGIWTSGGAEETQYF.

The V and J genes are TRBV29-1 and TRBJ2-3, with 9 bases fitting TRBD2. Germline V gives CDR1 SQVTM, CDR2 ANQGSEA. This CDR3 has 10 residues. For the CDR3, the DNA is TGCGGTGGGACTAGCGATACGCAGTATTTT. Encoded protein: CGGTSDTQYF.

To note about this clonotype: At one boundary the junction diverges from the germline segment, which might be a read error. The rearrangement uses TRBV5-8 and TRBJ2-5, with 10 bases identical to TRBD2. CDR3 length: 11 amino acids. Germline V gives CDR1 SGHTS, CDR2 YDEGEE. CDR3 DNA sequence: TGTGCCAGCAGCTTAGCGGGGGGGCCTGACTTC. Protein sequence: CASSLAGGPDF.

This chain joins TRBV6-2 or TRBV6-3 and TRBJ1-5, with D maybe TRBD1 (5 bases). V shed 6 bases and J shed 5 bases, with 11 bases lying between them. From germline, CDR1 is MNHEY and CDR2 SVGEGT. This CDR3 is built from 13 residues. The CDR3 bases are TGTGCCAGCAGGGATGGGGGGGATCAGCCCCAGCATTTT. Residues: CASRDGGDQPQHF.

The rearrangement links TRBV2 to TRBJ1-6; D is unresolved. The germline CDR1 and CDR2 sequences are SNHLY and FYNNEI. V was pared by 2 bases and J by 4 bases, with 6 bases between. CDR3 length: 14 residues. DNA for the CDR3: TGTGCCAGCAGTGAACAGTTATATAATTCACCCCTCCACTTT. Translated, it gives CASSEQLYNSPLHF.

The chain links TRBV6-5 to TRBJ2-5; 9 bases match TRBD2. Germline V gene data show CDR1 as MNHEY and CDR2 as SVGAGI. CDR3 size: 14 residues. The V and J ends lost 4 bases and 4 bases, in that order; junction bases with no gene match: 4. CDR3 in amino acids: CASSFLRGGETQYF. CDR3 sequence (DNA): TGTGCCAGCAGTTTTCTGCGGGGGGGAGAGACCCAGTACTTC.

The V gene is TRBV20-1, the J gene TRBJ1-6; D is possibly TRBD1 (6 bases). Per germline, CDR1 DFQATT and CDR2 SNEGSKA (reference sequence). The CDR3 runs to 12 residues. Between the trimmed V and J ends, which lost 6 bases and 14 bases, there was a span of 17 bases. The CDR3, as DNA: TGCAGTGCCCAGCCGGGGGCAGGGACCCTCCACTTT. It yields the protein CSAQPGAGTLHF.

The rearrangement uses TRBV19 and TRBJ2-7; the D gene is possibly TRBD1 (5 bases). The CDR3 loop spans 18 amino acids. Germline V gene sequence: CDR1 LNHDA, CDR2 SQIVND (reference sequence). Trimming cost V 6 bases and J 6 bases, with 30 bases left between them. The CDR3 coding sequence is TGTGCCAGTAGACCCCAGGGAATTCCGGGCCCCCGGCTGTGCGAGCAGTACTTC. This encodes CASRPQGIPGPRLCEQYF.

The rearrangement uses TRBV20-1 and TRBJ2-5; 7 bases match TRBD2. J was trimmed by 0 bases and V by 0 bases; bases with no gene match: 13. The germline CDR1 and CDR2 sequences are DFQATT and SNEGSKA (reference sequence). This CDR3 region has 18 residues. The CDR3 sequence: CSARDRLAHVGYQETQYF. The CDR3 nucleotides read TGCAGTGCTAGAGATCGACTAGCCCACGTCGGGTACCAAGAGACCCAGTACTTC.

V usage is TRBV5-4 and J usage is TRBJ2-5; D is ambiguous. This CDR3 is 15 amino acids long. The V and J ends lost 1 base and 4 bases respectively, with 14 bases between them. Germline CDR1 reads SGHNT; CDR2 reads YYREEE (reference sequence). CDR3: CASSLPGFSVETQYF. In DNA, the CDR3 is TGTGCCAGCAGCTTGCCTGGATTTTCGGTAGAGACCCAGTACTTC. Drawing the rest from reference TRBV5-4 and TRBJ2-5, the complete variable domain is ETGVTQSPTHLIKTRGQQVTLRCSSQSGHNTVSWYQQALGQGPQFIFQYYREEENGRGNFPPRFSGLQFPNYSSELNVNALELDDSALYLCASSLPGFSVETQYFGPGTRLLVL.

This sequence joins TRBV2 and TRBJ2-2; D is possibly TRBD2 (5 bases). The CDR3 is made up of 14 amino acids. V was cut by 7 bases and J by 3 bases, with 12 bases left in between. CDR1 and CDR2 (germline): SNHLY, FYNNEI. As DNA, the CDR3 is TGTGCCAGCACGTCGAGGGCCGACACCGGGGAGCTGTTTTTT. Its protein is CASTSRADTGELFF.

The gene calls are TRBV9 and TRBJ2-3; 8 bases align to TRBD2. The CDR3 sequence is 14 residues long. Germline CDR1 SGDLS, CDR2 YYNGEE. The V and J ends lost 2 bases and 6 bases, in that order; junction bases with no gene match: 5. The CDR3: CASSVSGERDTQYF. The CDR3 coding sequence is TGTGCCAGCAGCGTTAGCGGGGAAAGGGATACGCAGTATTTT.

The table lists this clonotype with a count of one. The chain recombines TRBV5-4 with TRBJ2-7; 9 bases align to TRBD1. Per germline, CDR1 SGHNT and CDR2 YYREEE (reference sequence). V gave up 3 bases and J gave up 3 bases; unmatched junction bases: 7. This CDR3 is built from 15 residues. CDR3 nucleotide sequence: TGTGCCAGCAGCTCGCGGACAGGGGAATTCTACGAGCAGTACTTC. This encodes CASSSRTGEFYEQYF.

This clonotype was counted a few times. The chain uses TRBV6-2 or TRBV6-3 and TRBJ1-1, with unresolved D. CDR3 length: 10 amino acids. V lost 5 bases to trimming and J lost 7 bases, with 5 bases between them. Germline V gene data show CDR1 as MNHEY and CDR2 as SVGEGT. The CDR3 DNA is TGTGCCAGCAGTGGGTATGAAGCTTTCTTT. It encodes CASSGYEAFF.

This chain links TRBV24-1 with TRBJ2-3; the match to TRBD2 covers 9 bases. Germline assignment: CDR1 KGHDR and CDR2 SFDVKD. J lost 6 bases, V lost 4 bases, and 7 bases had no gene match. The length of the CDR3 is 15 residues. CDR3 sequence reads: CATSELSGGRDTQYF. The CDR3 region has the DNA TGTGCCACCAGTGAGCTGAGCGGGGGGCGGGATACGCAGTATTTT.

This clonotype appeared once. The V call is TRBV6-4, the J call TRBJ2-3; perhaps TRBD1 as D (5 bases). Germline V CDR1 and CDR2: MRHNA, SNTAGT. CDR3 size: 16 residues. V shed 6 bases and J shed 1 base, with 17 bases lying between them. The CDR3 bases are TGTGCCAGCAGCGAACCCTCCTGGGGCGGCACAGATACGCAGTATTTT. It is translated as CASSEPSWGGTDTQYF.

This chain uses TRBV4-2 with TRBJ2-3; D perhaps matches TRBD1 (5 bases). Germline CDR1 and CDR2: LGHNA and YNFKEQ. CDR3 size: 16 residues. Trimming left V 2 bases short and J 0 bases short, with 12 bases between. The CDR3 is CASSQHEGASTDTQYF. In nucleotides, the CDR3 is TGTGCCAGCAGCCAACATGAAGGGGCTAGCACAGATACGCAGTATTTT.

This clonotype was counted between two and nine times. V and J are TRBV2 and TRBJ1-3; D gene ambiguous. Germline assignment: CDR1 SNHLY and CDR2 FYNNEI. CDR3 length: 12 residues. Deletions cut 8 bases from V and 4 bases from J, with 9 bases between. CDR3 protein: CASGNPGNTIYF. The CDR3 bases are TGTGCCAGCGGCAACCCGGGAAACACCATATATTTT.

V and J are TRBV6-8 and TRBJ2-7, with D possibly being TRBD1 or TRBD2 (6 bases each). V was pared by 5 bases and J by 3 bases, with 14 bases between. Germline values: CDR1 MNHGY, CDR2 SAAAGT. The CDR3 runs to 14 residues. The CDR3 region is CASSEQGGRYEQYF. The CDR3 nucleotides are TGTGCCAGCAGTGAACAGGGAGGCCGCTACGAGCAGTACTTC.

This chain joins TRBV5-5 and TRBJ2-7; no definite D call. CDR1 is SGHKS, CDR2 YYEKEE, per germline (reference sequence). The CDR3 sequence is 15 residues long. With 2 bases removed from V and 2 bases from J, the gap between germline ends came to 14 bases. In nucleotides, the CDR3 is TGTGCCAGCAGCTTCCAACCGGGCCCTACCTACGAGCAGTACTTC. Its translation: CASSFQPGPTYEQYF. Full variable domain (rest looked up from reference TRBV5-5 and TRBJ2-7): DAGVTQSPTHLIKTRGQQVTLRCSPISGHKSVSWYQQVLGQGPQFIFQYYEKEERGRGNFPDRFSARQFPNYSSELNVNALLLGDSALYLCASSFQPGPTYEQYFGPGTRLTVT.

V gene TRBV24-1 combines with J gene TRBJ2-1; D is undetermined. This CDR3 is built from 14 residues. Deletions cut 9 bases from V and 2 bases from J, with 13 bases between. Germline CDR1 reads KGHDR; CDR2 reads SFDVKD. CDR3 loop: CATLNEATYNEQFF. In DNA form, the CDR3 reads TGTGCCACCCTGAATGAGGCCACCTACAATGAGCAGTTCTTC.

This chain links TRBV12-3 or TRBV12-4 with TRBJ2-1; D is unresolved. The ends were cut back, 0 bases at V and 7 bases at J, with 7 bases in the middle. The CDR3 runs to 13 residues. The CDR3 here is CASSLALSNEQFF. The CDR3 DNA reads TGTGCCAGCAGTTTAGCGCTTTCTAATGAGCAGTTCTTC.

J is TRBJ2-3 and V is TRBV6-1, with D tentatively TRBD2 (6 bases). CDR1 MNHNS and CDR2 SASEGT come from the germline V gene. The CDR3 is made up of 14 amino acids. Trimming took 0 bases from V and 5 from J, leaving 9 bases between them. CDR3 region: CASSEAEGRDTQYF. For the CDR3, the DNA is TGTGCCAGCAGTGAAGCGGAGGGACGAGATACGCAGTATTTT.

In DNA form, the CDR3 reads TGTGCCAGCAGCTTAGCGGGAGGGTTGGACGAGCAGTACTTC. Translation gives CASSLAGGLDEQYF. The genes are TRBV5-4 and TRBJ2-7; 10 bases align to TRBD2. V dropped 2 bases and J dropped 5; count of bases not matched to a gene: 4. This CDR3 comprises 14 residues. Germline V CDR1 and CDR2: SGHNT, YYREEE (reference sequence).

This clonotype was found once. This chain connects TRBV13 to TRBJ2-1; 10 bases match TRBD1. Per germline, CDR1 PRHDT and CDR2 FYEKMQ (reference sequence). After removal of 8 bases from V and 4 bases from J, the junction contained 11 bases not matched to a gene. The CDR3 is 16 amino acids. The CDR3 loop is CASSLARGQGYNEQFF. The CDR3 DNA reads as TGTGCCAGCTCTCTAGCAAGGGGACAGGGGTACAATGAGCAGTTCTTC.

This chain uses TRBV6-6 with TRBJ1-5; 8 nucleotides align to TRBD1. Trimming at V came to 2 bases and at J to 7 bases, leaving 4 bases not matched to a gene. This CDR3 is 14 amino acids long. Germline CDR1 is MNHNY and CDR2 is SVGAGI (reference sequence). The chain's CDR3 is CASSYPTGEQPQHF. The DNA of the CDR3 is TGTGCCAGCAGTTACCCGACAGGGGAACAGCCCCAGCATTTT.

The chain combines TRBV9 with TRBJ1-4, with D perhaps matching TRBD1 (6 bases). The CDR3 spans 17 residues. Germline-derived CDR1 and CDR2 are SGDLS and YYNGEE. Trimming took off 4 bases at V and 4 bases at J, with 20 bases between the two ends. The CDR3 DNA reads TGTGCCAGCAGCTCGAGGGCTGGGGGCCCTGGTAATGAAAAACTGTTTTTT. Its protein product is CASSSRAGGPGNEKLFF. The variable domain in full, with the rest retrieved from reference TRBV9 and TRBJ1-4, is DSGVTQTPKHLITATGQRVTLRCSPRSGDLSVYWYQQSLDQGLQFLIQYYNGEERAKGNILERFSAQQFPDLHSELNLSSLELGDSALYFCASSSRAGGPGNEKLFFGSGTQLSVL.

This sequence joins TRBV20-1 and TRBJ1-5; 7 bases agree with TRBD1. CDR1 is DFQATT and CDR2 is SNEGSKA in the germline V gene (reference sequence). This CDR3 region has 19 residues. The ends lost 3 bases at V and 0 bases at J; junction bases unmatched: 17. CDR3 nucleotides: TGCAGTGCTAGGCCCACCGGGACAGTGGAACTTATTAGCAATCAGCCCCAGCATTTT. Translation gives CSARPTGTVELISNQPQHF.

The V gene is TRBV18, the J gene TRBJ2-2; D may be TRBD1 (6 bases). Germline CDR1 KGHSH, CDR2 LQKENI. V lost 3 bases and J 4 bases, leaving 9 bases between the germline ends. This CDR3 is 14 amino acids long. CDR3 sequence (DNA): TGTGCCAGCTCACCGCTGACAGGCACCGGGGAGCTGTTTTTT. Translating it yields CASSPLTGTGELFF. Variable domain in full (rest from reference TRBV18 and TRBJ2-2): NAGVMQNPRHLVRRRGQEARLRCSPMKGHSHVYWYRQLPEEGLKFMVYLQKENIIDESGMPKERFSAEFPKEGPSILRIQQVVRGDSAAYFCASSPLTGTGELFFGEGSRLTVL.